The sequence of this TCR beta chain was determined in a study of blood T cell repertoires in COVID-19. Germline V gives CDR1 LNHDA, CDR2 SQIVND (reference sequence). The CDR3 has 13 amino acids. TCRdb's table, derived via immunoSEQ multiplex PCR, lists solely in-frame clones and lacks some. The sample contains approximately 270,000 clones, about 91% of which appear only once. Participants were aged roughly 18 to 90 years, lived in roughly 25 US areas, and enrolled virtually. Participants' reported clinical history set cohort assignment. The TCR sequence derives from a human donor in a cohort exposed to, infected with or recovered from COVID-19 (not recorded which). The donor label of this sample is uncertain. The specimen was PBMCs or T cells enriched from blood (not recorded which). This chain connects TRBV19 to TRBJ1-2; tentative D call: TRBD1 (5 bases). The CDR3 sequence: CATAPAGHYGYTF. The CDR3 bases are TGTGCGACAGCCCCGGCAGGGCACTATGGCTACACCTTC.